What follows describes a single TCR beta chain. The sample comes from a study of a mutant IDH1 vaccine in newly diagnosed glioma. Sequenced by immunoSEQ multiplex PCR; TCRdb stores in-frame clones only, minus some. Of 99,000 or so clones in the sample, approximately 90% were seen once. The CDR3 extends over 11 amino acids. The germline V gene has CDR1 MDHEN and CDR2 SYDVKM. V was pared by 5 bases and J by 7 bases, with 9 bases between. As for time point: baseline, week 1 (first vaccination visit). Regarding treatment: pre-vaccination baseline after standard-of-care therapy. This specimen was PBMCs, taken from a glioma patient treated with radiotherapy, temozolomide or both. The chain has TRBV28 and TRBJ2-7; D possibly corresponds to TRBD2 (6 bases). The clonotype was recovered from a woman aged 45-59 years with glioma. CDR3 protein: CASSARGEQYF. The CDR3 coding sequence is TGTGCCAGCAGTGCACGGGGGGAGCAGTACTTC.